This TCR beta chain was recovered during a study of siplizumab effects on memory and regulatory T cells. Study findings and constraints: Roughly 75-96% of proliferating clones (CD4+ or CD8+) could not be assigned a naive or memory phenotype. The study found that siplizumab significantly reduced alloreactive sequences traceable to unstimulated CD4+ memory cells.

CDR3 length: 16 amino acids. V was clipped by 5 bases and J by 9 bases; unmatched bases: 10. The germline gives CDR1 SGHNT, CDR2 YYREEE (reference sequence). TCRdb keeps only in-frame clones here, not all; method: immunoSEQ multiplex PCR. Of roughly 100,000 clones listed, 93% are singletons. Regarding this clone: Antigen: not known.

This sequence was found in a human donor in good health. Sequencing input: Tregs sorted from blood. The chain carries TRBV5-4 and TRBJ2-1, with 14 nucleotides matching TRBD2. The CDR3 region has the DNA TGTGCCAGCAGTTCGGTGGGACTAGCGGGAGAAATTGAGCAGTTCTTC. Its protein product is CASSSVGLAGEIEQFF.